These 20 T cell receptor beta chains were all obtained from the same sample, sequenced in a study of blood T cell repertoires in COVID-19. Clones were read by immunoSEQ multiplex PCR, and TCRdb kept only the in-frame ones, dropping some. Here the sample spans 120,000 to 150,000 clones, over 80% being singletons. The sequencing sample was made of peripheral blood. These receptor sequences come from a man between 50 and 59 years old who had recovered from COVID-19.

The chain recombines TRBV6-2 or TRBV6-3 with TRBJ2-7; D might be TRBD1 (5 bases). The CDR3 covers 14 residues. CDR1 is MNHEY and CDR2 is SVGEGT in the germline V gene. Trimming took 1 base from V and 3 from J, leaving 10 bases between them. The CDR3 here is CASSYYTGIYEQYF. The CDR3, as DNA: TGTGCCAGCAGTTACTATACAGGTATCTACGAGCAGTACTTC.

The chain recombines TRBV5-5 with TRBJ1-2; 11 nucleotides line up with TRBD1. This CDR3 contains 16 residues. V lost 4 bases to trimming and J lost 4 bases; unmatched junction nucleotides: 9. CDR1 is SGHKS and CDR2 is YYEKEE in the germline V gene (reference sequence). The chain's CDR3 is CASSLDSGTGGYGYTF. The CDR3 region has the DNA TGTGCCAGCAGCCTAGATTCTGGGACAGGGGGCTATGGCTACACCTTC.

The chain carries TRBV4-3 and TRBJ2-7; the D is unclear. The CDR3 consists of 14 residues. V lost 5 bases to trimming and J lost 0 bases, with 11 bases between them. The V gene's germline CDR1 is LGHNA and CDR2 YSLEER. The CDR3 DNA follows: TGCGCCAGCAGCTTAGCCCTTAGCTCCTACGAGCAGTACTTC. This gives the protein CASSLALSSYEQYF.

This chain uses TRBV19 with TRBJ2-2; the D gene is possibly TRBD2 (6 bases). This CDR3 is built from 15 residues. Trimming removed 5 bases from V and 5 bases from J, with 15 bases in between. Germline-derived CDR1 and CDR2 are LNHDA and SQIVND (reference sequence). The CDR3 sequence: CASSPFGGGTGELFF. CDR3 coding DNA: TGTGCCAGTAGTCCCTTCGGGGGTGGGACCGGGGAGCTGTTTTTT.

V usage is TRBV19 and J usage is TRBJ1-1, with D maybe TRBD1 (5 bases). The length of the CDR3 is 14 residues. The germline V gene encodes CDR1 LNHDA and CDR2 SQIVND (reference sequence). V dropped 7 bases and J dropped 3 bases, with 15 bases sitting between them. CDR3 coding DNA: TGTGCCAGTACCTTCCCTGGGGGGGACACTGAAGCTTTCTTT. This codes for CASTFPGGDTEAFF.

The V call is TRBV5-1, the J call TRBJ1-2; a possible D gene is TRBD1 (5 bases). V lost 4 bases to trimming and J lost 8 bases, with 24 bases between them. The CDR3 runs to 16 residues. Germline CDR1 SGHRS, CDR2 YFSETQ. CDR3 sequence reads: CASSPNTQVEFRGYTF. The CDR3 bases are TGCGCCAGCAGCCCCAACACACAGGTTGAATTCAGAGGCTACACCTTC.

The J gene is TRBJ1-2, the V gene TRBV19, with D perhaps TRBD1 (5 bases). The ends were cut back, 7 bases at V and 4 bases at J, with 19 bases in the middle. Germline-derived CDR1 and CDR2 are LNHDA and SQIVND (reference sequence). CDR3 length: 15 residues. The CDR3, as DNA: TGTGCCAGTAACCCCGGGCAGGGACTTCGCTATGGCTACACCTTC. Translation: CASNPGQGLRYGYTF.

The rearrangement links TRBV6-5 to TRBJ1-4, with D maybe TRBD1 (6 bases). The CDR3 loop spans 14 amino acids. The V end was cut by 4 bases, the J end by 5 bases, with 11 bases between. Germline V gene data show CDR1 as MNHEY and CDR2 as SVGAGI. The CDR3 nucleotides are TGTGCCAGCAGTTCGAGACAGGTGAATGAAAAACTGTTTTTT. It specifies CASSSRQVNEKLFF.

The V gene is TRBV9, the J gene TRBJ2-2; D is unresolved. Per the germline V gene, CDR1 is SGDLS and CDR2 is YYNGEE. The CDR3 totals 12 residues. V lost 1 base to trimming and J lost 6 bases, with 4 bases between them. CDR3 loop: CASSVISGELFF. CDR3 nucleotide sequence: TGTGCCAGCAGCGTAATATCCGGGGAGCTGTTTTTT.

V usage is TRBV7-2 and J usage is TRBJ2-5, with D possibly TRBD2 on 5 matching bases. CDR1 and CDR2 from the germline V gene are SGHTA and FQGNSA. Deletions cut 0 bases from V and 1 base from J, with 12 bases between. CDR3 length equals 16 residues. CDR3 sequence (DNA): TGTGCCAGCAGCTTAGCGTCTAGAACTAGCCAAGAGACCCAGTACTTC. Residues: CASSLASRTSQETQYF.

The V gene is TRBV6-5, the J gene TRBJ1-2, with D perhaps TRBD1 (6 bases). V shed 5 bases and J shed 4 bases, with 11 bases lying between them. CDR1 and CDR2 from the germline V gene are MNHEY and SVGAGI. This CDR3 is 13 amino acids long. The CDR3 coding sequence is TGTGCCAGCAGTCCGGGCAGGGGCTATGGCTACACCTTC. As protein: CASSPGRGYGYTF.

This rearrangement joins TRBV5-1 to TRBJ2-5; 8 bases fit TRBD1. Unmatched junction bases numbered 9, after V lost 3 bases and J lost 5 bases. Germline CDR1 SGHRS, CDR2 YFSETQ. The CDR3 totals 15 residues. CDR3 protein: CASSSRKTGEETQYF. As DNA, the CDR3 is TGCGCCAGCAGCTCAAGAAAGACAGGGGAGGAGACCCAGTACTTC. Variable domain in full (rest from reference TRBV5-1 and TRBJ2-5): KAGVTQTPRYLIKTRGQQVTLSCSPISGHRSVSWYQQTPGQGLQFLFEYFSETQRNKGNFPGRFSGRQFSNSRSEMNVSTLELGDSALYLCASSSRKTGEETQYFGPGTRLLVL.

V is TRBV11-3 and J is TRBJ2-7; the D gene is possibly TRBD1 (7 bases). The CDR3 has 13 residues. Trimming stripped 5 bases from V and 6 bases from J, with 14 bases between. The V gene's germline CDR1 is SGHNT and CDR2 YENEEA. The CDR3 DNA is TGTGCCAGCAGCAAGCGACAGGGAGGCGAGCAGTACTTC. This sequence encodes CASSKRQGGEQYF.

V is TRBV3-1 (or the pseudogene TRBV3-2) and J is TRBJ2-1, with 12 positions matching TRBD2. The ends lost 1 base at V and 6 bases at J; junction bases unmatched: 1. CDR1 LGHDT and CDR2 YNNKEL come from the germline V gene (reference sequence). The CDR3 contains 15 residues. The DNA of the CDR3 is TGTGCCAGCAGCCAAGCTAGCGGGGGGGCCAATGAGCAGTTCTTC. Amino acid sequence: CASSQASGGANEQFF.

The rearrangement joins TRBV27 to TRBJ1-2; a weak D match, TRBD1 (6 bases). The germline V gene encodes CDR1 MNHEY and CDR2 SMNVEV (reference sequence). The CDR3 spans 16 residues. V was clipped by 4 bases and J by 2 bases, with 17 bases between them. The CDR3 nucleotides are TGTGCCAGCAGTTCTCTTAGGACAGATTTCAACTATGGCTACACCTTC. As protein: CASSSLRTDFNYGYTF.

The rearrangement uses TRBV27 and TRBJ2-7; TRBD2 matches at 13 bases. J gave up 5 bases and V 4 bases, and 14 bases lay outside the gene matches. Per the germline V gene, CDR1 is MNHEY and CDR2 is SMNVEV (reference sequence). The CDR3 extends over 18 amino acids. CDR3 bases: TGTGCCAGCAGTTACTCCGGGACTAGCGGGGTTTTAAGGCACGAGCAGTACTTC. Protein: CASSYSGTSGVLRHEQYF.

The chain has TRBV2 and TRBJ2-7, with 7 bases aligning to TRBD1. The V segment lost 6 bases and the J segment 1 base; nucleotides outside the gene matches: 6. The germline CDR1 and CDR2 sequences are SNHLY and FYNNEI. This CDR3 region has 14 residues. The DNA for the CDR3 is TGTGCCAGCAGCGTAGCAGGGGGATCCTACGAGCAGTACTTC. Translation gives CASSVAGGSYEQYF.

In this sample, this clone turned up once. The rearrangement uses TRBV18 and TRBJ1-2; no reliable D call. Trimming cost V 3 bases and J 5 bases, with 7 bases left between them. Germline V gene data show CDR1 as KGHSH and CDR2 as LQKENI. The CDR3 has 12 residues. In DNA form, the CDR3 reads TGTGCCAGCTCACCCCCGGGATATGGCTACACCTTC. Its translation: CASSPPGYGYTF.

This chain connects TRBV7-3 to TRBJ2-2; tentatively, D is TRBD1 (5 bases). This CDR3 is 14 amino acids long. V shed 7 bases and J shed 7 bases, with 16 bases lying between them. CDR1 is SGHTA and CDR2 is FQGTGA in the germline V gene. The CDR3 DNA is TGTGCCAGCACCGACGGCAGGGTAGGCGGGGAGCTGTTTTTT. It is translated as CASTDGRVGGELFF.

The chain joins TRBV3-1 (or the pseudogene TRBV3-2) to TRBJ2-7, with a weak D call TRBD1 (6 bases). The germline gives CDR1 LGHDT, CDR2 YNNKEL (reference sequence). The CDR3 has 12 residues. V was pared by 4 bases and J by 5 bases, with 9 bases between. The CDR3 reads CASSPEGDEQYF. In DNA, the CDR3 is TGTGCCAGCAGCCCCGAGGGGGACGAGCAGTACTTC.